The 9 T cell receptor beta chains in this list originate from one sample, sequenced in a study of response to subunit inactivated influenza vaccine. TCRdb fed the RT-PCR reads into MiXCR, producing one record per CDR3 protein. The sample lists roughly 700,000 distinct CDR3 sequences, about 14% occurring once. The material was PBMCs from blood, obtained roughly 15 days before vaccination. The receptors here all came from a man aged 45-65 years who received an inactivated influenza vaccine.

Only a few counts were recorded for this clonotype. The gene calls are TRBV20-1 and TRBJ1-5, with a tentative D call TRBD1 (5 bases). The V end lost 3 bases, the J end lost 0 bases, and 9 bases lay between the germline ends. The CDR3 covers 14 residues. Germline V gene lookup returns CDR1 DFQATT and CDR2 SNEGSKA (reference sequence). CDR3 coding DNA: TGCAGTGCTAGGTCAGGGTATAGCAATCAGCCCCAGCATTTT. Translated: CSARSGYSNQPQHF.

The chain links TRBV6-2 or TRBV6-3 to TRBJ2-1; D unclear. The CDR3 contains 15 residues. Germline CDR1 reads MNHEY; CDR2 reads SVGEGT. V was pared by 6 bases and J by 4 bases, with 16 bases between. CDR3 sequence reads: CASSATGGMYNEQFF. The CDR3 bases are TGTGCCAGCAGCGCCACGGGTGGGATGTACAATGAGCAGTTCTTC.

Only a few counts were recorded for this clonotype. This likely comes from a read error, as the CDR3 has no conserved phenylalanine or tryptophan at its end. It is unclear where the CDR3 begins or ends on the DNA, so no DNA is shown, and the CDR3 is as TCRdb lists it. The rearrangement uses TRBV27 and TRBJ1-1; TRBD1 is the table's D call, not checked against the DNA. Germline values: CDR1 MNHEY, CDR2 SMNVEV (reference sequence). The CDR3 comprises 8 residues, both ends counted. The CDR3 loop reads CASSPLWG.

The chain links TRBV2 to TRBJ2-7; D not certain. The CDR3 is made up of 13 amino acids. Trimming took 4 bases from V and 2 from J, leaving 9 bases between them. Germline V gene lookup returns CDR1 SNHLY and CDR2 FYNNEI. This CDR3 is CASSGQRTYEQYF. The CDR3 region has the DNA TGTGCCAGCAGTGGTCAGAGAACCTACGAGCAGTACTTC.

This clonotype was detected only a few times. The V and J genes are TRBV7-9 and TRBJ2-7; 7 bases align to TRBD1. The length of the CDR3 is 17 residues. V lost 2 bases to trimming and J lost 5 bases; unmatched junction nucleotides: 15. Germline loops: CDR1 SEHNR, CDR2 FQNEAQ (reference sequence). The CDR3 sequence: CASSLSGTVYRLHEQYF. The CDR3 DNA reads TGTGCCAGCAGCTTATCGGGGACAGTGTACCGCCTCCACGAGCAGTACTTC.

This clonotype was seen a handful of times. This chain uses TRBV20-1 with TRBJ2-2; D is uncertain. The V and J ends lost 6 bases and 5 bases respectively, with 13 bases between them. This CDR3 comprises 13 residues. Per germline, CDR1 DFQATT and CDR2 SNEGSKA (reference sequence). CDR3 in DNA: TGCAGTGCCTGCGAGGCGGTTACCGGGGAGCTGTTTTTT. Its translation: CSACEAVTGELFF.

This chain uses TRBV4-2 with TRBJ2-3; D may correspond to TRBD1 or TRBD2 (5 bases each). Germline V gene data show CDR1 as LGHNA and CDR2 as YNFKEQ. Between the trimmed V and J ends, which lost 0 bases and 0 bases, there was a span of 10 bases. The length of the CDR3 is 16 residues. The CDR3 loop is CASSQDYGGSTDTQYF. CDR3 DNA sequence: TGTGCCAGCAGCCAAGATTATGGGGGAAGCACAGATACGCAGTATTTT.

J is TRBJ2-1 and V is TRBV19; weak D call: TRBD2 (6 bases). Trimming stripped 4 bases from V and 7 bases from J, with 17 bases between. This CDR3 has 15 residues. Germline CDR1 reads LNHDA; CDR2 reads SQIVND (reference sequence). The CDR3 is CASSTGDLVVNEQFF. The CDR3 DNA sequence: TGTGCCAGTAGTACGGGGGACTTGGTCGTGAATGAGCAGTTCTTC.

This clonotype was observed a handful of times. This chain's CDR3 is CASSFPLLDEQFF. In DNA, the CDR3 is TGTGCCAGCAGCTTCCCATTACTCGATGAGCAGTTCTTC. This chain connects TRBV7-9 to TRBJ2-1; no clear D gene. The CDR3 runs 13 residues. Germline assignment: CDR1 SEHNR and CDR2 FQNEAQ (reference sequence). V was pared by 3 bases and J by 8 bases, with 11 bases between.